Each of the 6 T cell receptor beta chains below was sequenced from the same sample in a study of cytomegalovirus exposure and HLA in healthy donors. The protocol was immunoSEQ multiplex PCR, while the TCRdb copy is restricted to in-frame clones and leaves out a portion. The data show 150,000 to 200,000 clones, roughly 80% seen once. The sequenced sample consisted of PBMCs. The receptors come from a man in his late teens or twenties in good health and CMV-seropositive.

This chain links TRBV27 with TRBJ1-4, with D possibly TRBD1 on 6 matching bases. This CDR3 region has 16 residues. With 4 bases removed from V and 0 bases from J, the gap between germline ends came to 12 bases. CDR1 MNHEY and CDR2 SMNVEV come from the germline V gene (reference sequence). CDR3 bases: TGTGCCAGCAGTTCCCAGACAGGTGCAACTAATGAAAAACTGTTTTTT. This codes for CASSSQTGATNEKLFF. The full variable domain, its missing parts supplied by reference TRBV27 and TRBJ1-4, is EAQVTQNPRYLITVTGKKLTVTCSQNMNHEYMSWYRQDPGLGLRQIYYSMNVEVTDKGDVPEGYKVSRKEKRNFPLILESPSPNQTSLYFCASSSQTGATNEKLFFGSGTQLSVL.

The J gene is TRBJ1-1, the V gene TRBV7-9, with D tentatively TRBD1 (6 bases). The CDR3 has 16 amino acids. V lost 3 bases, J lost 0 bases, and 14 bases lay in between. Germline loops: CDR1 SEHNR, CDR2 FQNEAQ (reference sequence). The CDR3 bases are TGTGCCAGCAGCTTGGGATCAGGGGACCTGAACACTGAAGCTTTCTTT. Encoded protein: CASSLGSGDLNTEAFF. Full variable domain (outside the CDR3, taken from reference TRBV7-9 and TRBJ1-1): DTGVSQNPRHKITKRGQNVTFRCDPISEHNRLYWYRQTLGQGPEFLTYFQNEAQLEKSRLLSDRFSAERPKGSFSTLEIQRTEQGDSAMYLCASSLGSGDLNTEAFFGQGTRLTVV.

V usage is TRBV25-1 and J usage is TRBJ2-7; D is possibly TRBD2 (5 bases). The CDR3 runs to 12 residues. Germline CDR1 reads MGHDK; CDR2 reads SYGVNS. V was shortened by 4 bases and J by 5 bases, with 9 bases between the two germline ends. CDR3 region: CASSVGGHEQYF. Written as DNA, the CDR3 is TGTGCCAGCAGTGTGGGCGGGCACGAGCAGTACTTC.

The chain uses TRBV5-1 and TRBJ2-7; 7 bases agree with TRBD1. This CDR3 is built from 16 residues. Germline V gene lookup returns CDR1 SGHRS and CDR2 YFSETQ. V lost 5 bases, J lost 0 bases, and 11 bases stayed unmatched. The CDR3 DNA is TGCGCCAGCAGGGGGGAAGGGCCAGGGGGCTCCTACGAGCAGTACTTC. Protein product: CASRGEGPGGSYEQYF.

The CDR3 loop is CASSGLGPYNEQFF. CDR3 nucleotide sequence: TGTGCCAGCTCAGGACTAGGTCCCTACAATGAGCAGTTCTTC. The chain uses TRBV28 and TRBJ2-1, with 7 bases aligning to TRBD2. Losses at the gene ends were 8 bases for V and 2 bases for J; bases not matched to a gene: 6. The CDR3 totals 14 residues. Germline assignment: CDR1 MDHEN and CDR2 SYDVKM.

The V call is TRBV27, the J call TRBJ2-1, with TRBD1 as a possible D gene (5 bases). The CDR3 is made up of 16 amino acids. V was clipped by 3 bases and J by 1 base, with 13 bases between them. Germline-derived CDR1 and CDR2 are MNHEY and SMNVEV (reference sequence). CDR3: CASSLGQPSSYNEQFF. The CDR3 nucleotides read TGTGCCAGCAGTTTGGGGCAGCCTTCATCCTACAATGAGCAGTTCTTC.